These T cell receptor beta chains were read from a single sample in a study of CD8+ T cells in alopecia areata. Produced via immunoSEQ multiplex PCR; TCRdb's table is partial and in-frame only. The repertoire holds around 180,000 clones, with around 60% as singletons. The material sequenced was CD4+ T cells sorted from blood, taken between weeks 47 and 50, from a patient treated with tofacitinib. These receptors all stem from a human donor with alopecia areata. CDR3s include the opening cysteine and the closing phenylalanine or tryptophan. D genes are given only for firm matches. Expanded clones get a size class; other rows say once, few or many, or leave the size out.

v_call: TRBV6-5
j_call: TRBJ2-7
clone_size: NA
d_call: TRBD1
cdr3_aa: CASSMTGSTYEQYF

v_call: TRBV5-1
j_call: TRBJ2-7
clone_size: many
d_call: TRBD1
cdr3_aa: CASSRDSAAYEQYF

v_call: TRBV6-1
j_call: TRBJ2-3
clone_size: few
d_call: NA
cdr3_aa: CASSEAGGTYTPDTQYF

v_call: TRBV29-1
j_call: TRBJ1-2
clone_size: NA
d_call: NA
cdr3_aa: CSVERARF

v_call: TRBV6-6
j_call: TRBJ1-5
clone_size: NA
d_call: NA
cdr3_aa: CASSYEGTFQPQHF

v_call: TRBV6-4
j_call: TRBJ2-7
clone_size: NA
d_call: TRBD2
cdr3_aa: CASTLGTSWIRPGPYEQYF

v_call: TRBV29-1
j_call: TRBJ2-1
clone_size: NA
d_call: NA
cdr3_aa: CSVEKSRYNEQFF

v_call: TRBV7-2
j_call: TRBJ2-1
clone_size: many
d_call: NA
cdr3_aa: CASSSRPNEQFF

v_call: TRBV7-3
j_call: TRBJ2-1
clone_size: NA
d_call: NA
cdr3_aa: CASSLIHPNEQFF

v_call: TRBV7-8
j_call: TRBJ1-5
clone_size: once
d_call: NA
cdr3_aa: CASSSTLQPQHF

v_call: TRBV5-6
j_call: TRBJ2-7
clone_size: NA
d_call: TRBD1
cdr3_aa: CASSLTGAYEQYF

v_call: TRBV19
j_call: TRBJ1-6
clone_size: NA
d_call: NA
cdr3_aa: CASTRGENNSPLHF

v_call: TRBV6-5
j_call: TRBJ2-2
clone_size: NA
d_call: NA
cdr3_aa: CASRDSTGELFF

v_call: TRBV13
j_call: TRBJ1-1
clone_size: NA
d_call: TRBD1
cdr3_aa: CASSARKIQGAQLKAFF

v_call: TRBV29-1
j_call: TRBJ2-7
clone_size: NA
d_call: TRBD2
cdr3_aa: CSVGGTNYEQYF

v_call: TRBV4-1
j_call: TRBJ2-3
clone_size: NA
d_call: NA
cdr3_aa: CASSQGVMLGTDTQYF

v_call: TRBV4-1
j_call: TRBJ2-1
clone_size: NA
d_call: TRBD1
cdr3_aa: CASSQGGQATYNEQFF

v_call: TRBV5-1
j_call: TRBJ1-2
clone_size: NA
d_call: NA
cdr3_aa: CASSFTAGDYGYTF

v_call: TRBV2
j_call: TRBJ1-1
clone_size: few
d_call: NA
cdr3_aa: CASSESSTEAFF

v_call: TRBV5-1
j_call: TRBJ2-3
clone_size: NA
d_call: TRBD1
cdr3_aa: CASSQGQRGTDTQYF

v_call: TRBV29-1
j_call: TRBJ1-1
clone_size: NA
d_call: NA
cdr3_aa: CSVEEVSTEAFF

v_call: TRBV7-2
j_call: TRBJ2-7
clone_size: NA
d_call: NA
cdr3_aa: CASSLDWGAIYEQYF

v_call: TRBV29-1
j_call: TRBJ2-3
clone_size: NA
d_call: TRBD1
cdr3_aa: CSVVGTGVSTDTQYF

v_call: TRBV29-1
j_call: TRBJ1-1
clone_size: NA
d_call: NA
cdr3_aa: CSVRFNADTEAFF

v_call: TRBV5-4
j_call: TRBJ1-6
clone_size: NA
d_call: NA
cdr3_aa: CASSLDNVDNSPLHF